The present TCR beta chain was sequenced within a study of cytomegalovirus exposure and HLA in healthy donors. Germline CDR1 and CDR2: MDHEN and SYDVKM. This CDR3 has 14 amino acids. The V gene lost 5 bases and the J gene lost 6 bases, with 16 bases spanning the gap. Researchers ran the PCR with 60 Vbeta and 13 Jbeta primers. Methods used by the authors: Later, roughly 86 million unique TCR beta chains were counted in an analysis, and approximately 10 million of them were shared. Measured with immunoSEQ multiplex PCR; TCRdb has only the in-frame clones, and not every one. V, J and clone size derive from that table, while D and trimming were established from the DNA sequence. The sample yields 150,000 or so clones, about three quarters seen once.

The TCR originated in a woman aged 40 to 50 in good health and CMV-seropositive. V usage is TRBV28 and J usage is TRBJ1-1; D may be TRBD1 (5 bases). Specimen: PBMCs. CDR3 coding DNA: TGTGCCAGCAGTGTCCGGGGGGGAGGGCCTGAAGCTTTCTTT. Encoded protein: CASSVRGGGPEAFF. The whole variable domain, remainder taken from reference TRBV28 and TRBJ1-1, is DVKVTQSSRYLVKRTGEKVFLECVQDMDHENMFWYRQDPGLGLRLIYFSYDVKMKEKGDIPEGYSVSREKKERFSLILESASTNQTSMYLCASSVRGGGPEAFFGQGTRLTVV.